This T cell receptor (beta chain) was profiled in a study of blood T cell repertoires in COVID-19 (dated by TCRdb to 2020 to 2021). The study in broad terms: Collaborator samples came from the United States, Italy and Spain and covered acute and convalescent phases of COVID-19. HLA class I and class II types, where available, came from metadata supplied by the sample provider rather than from assay-based typing. The repertoires were made available in a free public database intended to serve as a resource for research on the immune response to SARS-CoV-2. The material from the prospective study consisted of cDNA or gDNA derived from T cells, B-cell-depleted T cells, or PBMCs. A de-identified subject ID, COVID-19 status, age in years and sex were almost always included in the sample metadata. The samples were drawn from the first 160 participants of the ongoing ImmuneRACE study and from 950 to 1,500 subjects provided by 6 global collaborators. Subjects who had been exposed to COVID-19, were actively infected with it, or had recovered from it provided the deeply sampled blood TCRbeta repertoires that made up the dataset. Results the study describes overall, beyond this receptor: Clinical and demographic metadata were provided uncurated, with the amount varying by source and participant.

From its cysteine to its phenylalanine, the CDR3 spans 13 amino acids. The kept DNA is CDR3 alone, 39 bases in frame from the first base. Trimming accounts for 5 bases at V and 9 bases at J, while the number of junction bases matched to no gene is 4. The germline V gene sets CDR1 to SGHRS and CDR2 to YFSETQ. TCRbeta CDR3 regions were amplified from genomic DNA using the immunoSEQ Assay, a bias-controlled multiplex PCR. On the authors' methods: The number of nucleated cells in each sample was estimated by amplification of reference gene primers within the assay. To quantify the absolute abundance of each unique TCRbeta CDR3 rearrangement, sequence reads were collapsed and filtered. For each sample, productive Simpson clonality was calculated by taking the square root of Simpson's diversity index across productive rearrangements. TCRdb provides this immuneACCESS table in a form limited to in-frame rearrangements. Some clones are lacking; in checked studies, under half of them reflect an unresolved V gene, and why the rest are absent is not known. The D gene and trimming were derived from the DNA, and the V and J assignments and clone size from that table. The sample records 150,000 to 200,000 clones, 70% to 90% of which are singletons. Around 9% of the sample is taken by the ten largest.

Whole blood was collected in K2EDTA tubes by collaborating institutions according to the institutions' own protocols. For TCRbeta analysis, collaborators shipped samples as frozen whole blood, isolated PBMCs, or DNA extracted from either of those sample types. Comments on this clone: The target of this receptor is not known. The sample holds no much larger clone one base away, and base qualities are not on file.

This receptor chain uses TRBV5-1 and TRBJ1-6, with 8 bases in between that match TRBD1. Sequencing input: peripheral blood. The source of this sequence is a man over 45 with active or convalescent COVID-19. The DNA is TGCGCCAGCAGTATCGACAGGGGTTCACCCCTCCACTTT. Its product reads: CASSIDRGSPLHF. The reference TRBV5-1 and TRBJ1-6 proteins fill in what lies around the CDR3, so the full variable domain reads KAGVTQTPRYLIKTRGQQVTLSCSPISGHRSVSWYQQTPGQGLQFLFEYFSETQRNKGNFPGRFSGRQFSNSRSEMNVSTLELGDSALYLCASSIDRGSPLHFGNGTRLTVT.